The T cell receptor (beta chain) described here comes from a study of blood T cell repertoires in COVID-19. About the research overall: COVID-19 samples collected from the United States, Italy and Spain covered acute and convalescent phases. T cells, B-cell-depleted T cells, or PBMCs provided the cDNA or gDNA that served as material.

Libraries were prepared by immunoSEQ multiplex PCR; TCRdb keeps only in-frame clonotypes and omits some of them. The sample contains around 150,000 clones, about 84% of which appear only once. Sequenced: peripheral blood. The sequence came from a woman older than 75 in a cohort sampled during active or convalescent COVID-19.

CDR3 sequence (DNA): TGTGCCAGCTCACGTCCGCCAGGGGTGGACTATGGCTACACCTTC. This sequence encodes CASSRPPGVDYGYTF. This chain links TRBV18 with TRBJ1-2, with D possibly being TRBD1 (6 bases). The V gene's germline CDR1 is KGHSH and CDR2 LQKENI. Trimming shortened V by 4 bases and J by 3 bases, and 15 bases separated the two germline ends. The CDR3 has 15 amino acids.